This T cell receptor (beta chain) derives from a study of blood T cell repertoires in COVID-19. In the study overall: Some COVID-19 samples were acute and others convalescent; all came from the United States, Italy and Spain. PBMCs, B-cell-depleted T cells, or T cells were the source of the cDNA or gDNA that made up the material.

The Seattle site enrolled patients during active infection and followed them longitudinally. In germline, CDR1 is MGHRA, CDR2 YSYEKL. V shed 4 bases and J shed 4 bases, with 19 bases lying between them. This CDR3 comprises 16 residues. How the authors handled the data: From reference gene primer amplification, estimates of nucleated cell counts were derived. Here immunoSEQ multiplex PCR was the method, and the copy in TCRdb shows in-frame clones only, minus some. Clone size and the V and J calls come from that table; the DNA yielded D and trimming. The sample records approximately 460,000 clones, 89% being singletons.

The source of this sequence is a young man with COVID-19, enrolled during active disease. Sequencing was done on a sample of peripheral blood. V and J are TRBV4-1 and TRBJ1-2; D is possibly TRBD1 (5 bases). This chain's CDR3 is CASSRGLGGDIYGYTF. The CDR3 nucleotides read TGCGCCAGCAGCCGGGGCTTGGGGGGAGACATCTATGGCTACACCTTC.